Listed below are T cell receptor beta chains from one sample, sequenced in a study of human T cells and chemical hapten exposure. A single record per CDR3 protein comes from TCRdb applying MiXCR to the RACE reads. Among under 150,000 distinct CDR3 sequences, around an eighth were seen once, and the ten largest hold about 1.4%. The source material was whole blood, sampled in connection with sensitization to the hapten diphenylcyclopropenone (DPC). The receptor source for this set is a woman aged 50 to 60 with alopecia areata. Some clones in this sample may be carry-over from other donors' samples. Both conserved end residues are part of each CDR3. A D gene is named only where the DNA matches it firmly. Clone size is stated in some rows and not others, as once, few, many or a class when expanded.

CDR3 DNA,CDR3 protein,V gene,clone size,D gene,J gene
TGCGCCAGCAGGGATCTACAATACGAGCAGTACTTC,CASRDLQYEQYF,TRBV5-1,few,.,TRBJ2-7
TGCGCCAGCAGCCAAGAAGGCCAGCCGGGGGGCTACACCTTC,CASSQEGQPGGYTF,TRBV4-1,few,.,TRBJ1-2
TGTGCCAGCAGCTCAAAGACAGGGGTCCTCACAGATACGCAGTATTTT,CASSSKTGVLTDTQYF,TRBV7-2,many,TRBD1,TRBJ2-3
TGTGCCAGCAGGGGGGCCGGGACGGTGACCTACGAGCAGTACTTC,CASRGAGTVTYEQYF,TRBV5-6,once,.,TRBJ2-7
TGTGCCAGCAGCAAGTCCCCTAGCGGCCAAACAGGATTCTTC,CASSKSPSGQTGFF,TRBV2,.,TRBD2,TRBJ2-1
TGCGCCAGCAGCCAAGATCCGGCAGGACAGCTTTACGGCTACACCTTC,CASSQDPAGQLYGYTF,TRBV4-3,few,.,TRBJ1-2
TGTGCCAGCAGCTTATCCGAGATGTCGGACACCATATATTTT,CASSLSEMSDTIYF,TRBV7-7,.,.,TRBJ1-3
TGTGCCAGCAGGCAGACCGCTTGGACAGGGGGGTTTAGATCCACTGAAGCTTTCTTT,CASRQTAWTGGFRSTEAFF,TRBV6-2/TRBV6-3,.,TRBD1,TRBJ1-1
TGTGCCAGCACCCCTCTAGAGAGGGCTGAGCAGTTCTTC,CASTPLERAEQFF,TRBV12-3/TRBV12-4,.,.,TRBJ2-1
TGTGCCAGCAGCGTAGTTGGCACTACATACAATGAGCAGTTCTTC,CASSVVGTTYNEQFF,TRBV9,.,.,TRBJ2-1
TGTGCCAGCAGTTTATTTAAGGGAGAATCACCCCTCCACTTT,CASSLFKGESPLHF,TRBV12-3/TRBV12-4,many,.,TRBJ1-6
TGTGCCAGCAGCTCTAGCGGATTTACCTACAATGAGCAGTTCTTC,CASSSSGFTYNEQFF,TRBV7-2,.,TRBD2,TRBJ2-1
TGTGCCAGCAGCTTAGAGATTCCGGGGATATCCTTGGGCTACACCTTC,CASSLEIPGISLGYTF,TRBV7-8,many,.,TRBJ1-2
TGTGCCAGCAGCTTAGCCTGGGGGCCCTACGAGCAGTACTTC,CASSLAWGPYEQYF,TRBV7-2,many,.,TRBJ2-7
TGTGCCAGCAGTTACTCACGCAGGACAAGGGTCAATGAGCAGTACTTC,CASSYSRRTRVNEQYF,TRBV6-2/TRBV6-3,.,.,TRBJ2-7
TGCAGTGCTAGAGATGAGCGGGGGGGACCCGGCTACTCCTCCTACGAGCAGTACTTC,CSARDERGGPGYSSYEQYF,TRBV20-1,.,TRBD2,TRBJ2-7
TGTGCCACCAGTGATTGGGGGGCTTCTGGGGCCAACGTCCTGACTTTC,CATSDWGASGANVLTF,TRBV24-1,many,.,TRBJ2-6
TGTGCCAGCAGCCCCCGGGTTCAGGGGGGCTATGGCTACACCTTC,CASSPRVQGGYGYTF,TRBV7-2,many,TRBD1,TRBJ1-2
TGTGCCAGTAGTATAACCCCGACAGGGCGCTACGAGCAGTACTTC,CASSITPTGRYEQYF,TRBV19,many,TRBD1,TRBJ2-7
TGTGCCAGCAGCCCCTCTGACACCGGGACAGGGAGATCTTTCTTT,CASSPSDTGTGRSFF,TRBV7-2,many,TRBD1,TRBJ1-1
TGCGCCAGCAGCCAAGGTCCCCAGTCTTATGGCTACACCTTC,CASSQGPQSYGYTF,TRBV4-1,.,.,TRBJ1-2
TGTGCCAGCACGCGGGAGACAGGAGGCTTTGGGTCCTACGAGCAGTACTTC,CASTRETGGFGSYEQYF,TRBV6-1,few,.,TRBJ2-7
TGTGCCAGCAGGCGGTCGGAACGAGGCACCGGGGAGCTGTTTTTT,CASRRSERGTGELFF,TRBV11-1,few,.,TRBJ2-2
TGCAGCGTCGCGGACCAGGGGTATGACGAGCAGTACTTC,CSVADQGYDEQYF,TRBV29-1,many,.,TRBJ2-7
TGTGCCAGTAGCCCGTACGGGACAGGGGGCACCGGGGAGCTGTTTTTT,CASSPYGTGGTGELFF,TRBV19,.,TRBD1,TRBJ2-2
TGTGCCAGCAGCTTTTTAGAGAGGGCGGGACCTAATTCACCCCTCCACTTT,CASSFLERAGPNSPLHF,TRBV7-9,many,.,TRBJ1-6
TGTGCCAGTAGTGGACTTGCTTCCTACGAGCAGTACTTC,CASSGLASYEQYF,TRBV19,few,.,TRBJ2-7
TGCAGCGGTGTGAGGGAATTCCACCAAGAGACCCAGTACTTC,CSGVREFHQETQYF,TRBV29-1,many,.,TRBJ2-5
TGTGCCAGCAGTGCGCCGGGACAGCTCTCCTACGAGCAGTACTTC,CASSAPGQLSYEQYF,TRBV6-6,few,TRBD1,TRBJ2-7
TGTGCCAGCAGCTTATATACCGCCGGGGACGAGCAGTACTTC,CASSLYTAGDEQYF,TRBV7-9,many,.,TRBJ2-7
TGTGCCACACACAGGGGCTCCCCCTCTGGGGCCAACGTCCTGACTTTC,CATHRGSPSGANVLTF,TRBV6-5,many,TRBD1,TRBJ2-6
TGCGCCAGCAGTTTCCCGGGACATACGAACACCGGGGAGCTGTTTTTT,CASSFPGHTNTGELFF,TRBV10-1,many,.,TRBJ2-2
TGTGCCAGCAGCCAAGATAGACGCGGGGGAGACAATGAGCAGTTCTTC,CASSQDRRGGDNEQFF,TRBV3-1,.,TRBD2,TRBJ2-1
TGTGCCAGCAGTTTCGACCCTTACTCGGGAGATACGCAGTATTTT,CASSFDPYSGDTQYF,TRBV7-2,many,.,TRBJ2-3
TGTGCCAGCAGTTACTCGGCCGCTGGAGGGGAGACCCAGTACTTC,CASSYSAAGGETQYF,TRBV6-5,few,.,TRBJ2-5
TGTGCCAGCAGTATGGGACAGGGAGTTGGTCAGCCCCAGCATTTT,CASSMGQGVGQPQHF,TRBV6-5,.,TRBD1,TRBJ1-5
TGTGCCAGCCGCCCTCCGGGGAGCTTTTTGGCGGCGGAGCAGTTCTTC,CASRPPGSFLAAEQFF,TRBV28,.,.,TRBJ2-1
TGTGCCAGCAGTGGAGGGCCACCCTACGAGCAGTACTTC,CASSGGPPYEQYF,TRBV25-1,many,.,TRBJ2-7
TGTGCCAGCAGTTTGGCAATCGAGACCCAGTACTTC,CASSLAIETQYF,TRBV2,few,.,TRBJ2-5
TGTGCCAGCAGCTTAGCACTAGCGGGAGGTGACAATGAGCAGTTCTTC,CASSLALAGGDNEQFF,TRBV9,many,TRBD2,TRBJ2-1
TGCAGTGCTCCTATGTTGCACTACGAGCAGTACTTC,CSAPMLHYEQYF,TRBV20-1,.,.,TRBJ2-7
TGTGCCAGCAGCTTGGGTCGACTGGGCACTGAAGCTTTCTTT,CASSLGRLGTEAFF,TRBV5-5,.,.,TRBJ1-1
TGTGCCAGCAGTTTTTTCGGGACAGGGCTCCAGCCCCAGCATTTT,CASSFFGTGLQPQHF,TRBV12-3/TRBV12-4,many,TRBD1,TRBJ1-5
TGTGCCAGCAGTTTGGACCTCCGAAGGGACAATGAGCAGTTCTTC,CASSLDLRRDNEQFF,TRBV7-2,.,.,TRBJ2-1
TGTGCCAGCAGCCCGAGCGGCACCGATAATTCACCCCTCCACTTT,CASSPSGTDNSPLHF,TRBV7-2,.,.,TRBJ1-6
TGTGCCAGCAGTCCTCGGGGGGGGATGAACACTGAAGCTTTCTTT,CASSPRGGMNTEAFF,TRBV12-3/TRBV12-4,few,.,TRBJ1-1
TGTGCCAGCAGCTCGCCCCCCCCCCGGGACAGCTACGAGCAGTACTTC,CASSSPPPRDSYEQYF,TRBV7-2,.,TRBD1,TRBJ2-7
TGTGCCAGCAGCTTAGGATACACCGGGGAGCTGTTTTTT,CASSLGYTGELFF,TRBV7-2,.,.,TRBJ2-2
TGTGCCAGCAGCCCGGCGGGACTAGCGGGAGTCCAACAGTTCTTC,CASSPAGLAGVQQFF,TRBV7-9,.,TRBD2,TRBJ2-1
TGTGCCAGCAGTTCCACCCTCTACGAGCAGTACTTC,CASSSTLYEQYF,TRBV28,.,.,TRBJ2-7
TGTGCCAGCAGTGGGTTTAGCGGATACAATGAGCAGTTCTTC,CASSGFSGYNEQFF,TRBV6-1,few,.,TRBJ2-1
TGTGCCAGCAGCTTAAGAATTCGGGGGAACACTGAAGCTTTCTTT,CASSLRIRGNTEAFF,TRBV7-2,.,.,TRBJ1-1
TGTGCCAGCAGCTTTTCGAGTTATGGCTACACCTTC,CASSFSSYGYTF,TRBV7-2,many,.,TRBJ1-2
TGTGCCAGCACCGACCCCAATAGGGGACAGCCCCAGCATTTT,CASTDPNRGQPQHF,TRBV28,few,.,TRBJ1-5
TGCGCCAGCAGCCCGAGAGGGGAACCCTCCTCCGAGCAGTACTTC,CASSPRGEPSSEQYF,TRBV5-1,.,.,TRBJ2-7
TGTGCCATCAGTGAAGGCAGGGTCTCCTACAATGAGCAGTTCTTC,CAISEGRVSYNEQFF,TRBV10-3,many,.,TRBJ2-1
TGTGCCAGCAGCCTAGTGGGATATGGGACCCAGTACTTC,CASSLVGYGTQYF,TRBV28,few,.,TRBJ2-5
TGCAGCACCCGGACTAGCGTGGGCGAGCAGTACTTC,CSTRTSVGEQYF,TRBV29-1,few,TRBD2,TRBJ2-7